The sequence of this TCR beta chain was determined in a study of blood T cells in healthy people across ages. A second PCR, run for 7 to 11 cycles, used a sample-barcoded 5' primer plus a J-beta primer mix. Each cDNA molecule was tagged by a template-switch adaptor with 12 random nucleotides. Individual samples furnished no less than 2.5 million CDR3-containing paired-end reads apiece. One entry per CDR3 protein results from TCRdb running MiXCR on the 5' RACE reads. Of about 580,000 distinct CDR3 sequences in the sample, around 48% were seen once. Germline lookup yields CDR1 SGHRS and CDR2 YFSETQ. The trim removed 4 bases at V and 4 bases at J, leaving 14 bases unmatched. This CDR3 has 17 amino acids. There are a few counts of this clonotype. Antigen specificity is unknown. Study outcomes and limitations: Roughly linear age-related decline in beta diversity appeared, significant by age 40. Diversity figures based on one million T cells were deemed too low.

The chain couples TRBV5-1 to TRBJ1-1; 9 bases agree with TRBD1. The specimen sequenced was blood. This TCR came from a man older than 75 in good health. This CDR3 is CASSQSGTGLRGTEAFF. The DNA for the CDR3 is TGCGCCAGCAGCCAATCCGGGACAGGGCTTCGTGGCACTGAAGCTTTCTTT.